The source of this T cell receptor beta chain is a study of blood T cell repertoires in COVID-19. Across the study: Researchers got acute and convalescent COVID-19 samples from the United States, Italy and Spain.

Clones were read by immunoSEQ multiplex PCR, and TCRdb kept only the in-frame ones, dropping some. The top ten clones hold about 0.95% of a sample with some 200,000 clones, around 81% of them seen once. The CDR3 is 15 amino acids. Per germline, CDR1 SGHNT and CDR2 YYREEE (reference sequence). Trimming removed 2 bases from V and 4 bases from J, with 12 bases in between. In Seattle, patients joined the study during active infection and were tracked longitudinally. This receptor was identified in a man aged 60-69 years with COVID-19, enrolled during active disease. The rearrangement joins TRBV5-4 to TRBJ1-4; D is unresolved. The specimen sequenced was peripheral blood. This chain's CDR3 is CASSFRGPRNEKLFF. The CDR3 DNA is TGTGCCAGCAGCTTTCGAGGGCCACGTAATGAAAAACTGTTTTTT.